These T cell receptor beta chains were read from a single sample in a study of OX40 agonist ivuxolimab in advanced cancers. Assay: immunoSEQ multiplex PCR; the TCRdb copy retains only in-frame clones and omits some. Here the sample spans around 72,000 clones, just over 90% being singletons. Material: CD4+ or CD8+ T cells sorted from blood, obtained in a trial of the OX40 agonist ivuxolimab. Source of these receptors: an adult with an advanced solid tumor such as melanoma, head and neck, liver or kidney cancer. Each CDR3 is given with its conserved first and last residue. Clone size, where shown, is once, few, many, or a class for clones that have expanded.

V gene	J gene	CDR3 length	clone size	CDR3 protein
TRBV5-1	TRBJ2-3	15	.	CASSLAGGSTDTQYF
TRBV5-1	TRBJ2-5	16	few	CASSPGVPGRMETQYF
TRBV30	TRBJ2-5	15	once	CAWSLAGGGQETQYF
TRBV19	TRBJ1-2	14	.	CASSRQQGGYGYTF
TRBV7-2	TRBJ1-5	15	once	CASSLSGRSNQPQHF
TRBV5-1	TRBJ1-1	14	.	CASSDPTVNTEAFF
TRBV5-1	TRBJ1-1	14	.	CASSLVPGAAEAFF
TRBV7-2	TRBJ1-6	16	.	CASSSRGGSYNSPLHF
TRBV18	TRBJ2-1	13	once	CASSLGQVDEQFF
TRBV19	TRBJ1-6	14	few	CASSTQVGGSPLHF
TRBV6-5	TRBJ1-2	14	.	CASTPRVDSYGYTF
TRBV9	TRBJ1-6	15	few	CASSVGSSYNSPLHF
TRBV7-2	TRBJ1-6	16	.	CASSLSGQGSSSPLHF
TRBV5-1	TRBJ2-5	15	few	CASSPGDRDQETQYF
TRBV7-6	TRBJ2-7	14	.	CASSFTGRGDEQYF
TRBV28	TRBJ1-5	15	.	CASSRGTLLNQPQHF
TRBV2	TRBJ2-7	14	.	CASSRDRGRWEQYF
TRBV28	TRBJ1-1	13	.	CASTEGRNTEAFF
TRBV10-3	TRBJ2-1	13	.	CAISQGRDNEQFF
TRBV11-3	TRBJ2-2	15	.	CASSPGTAFTGELFF
TRBV5-1	TRBJ2-7	21	.	CASSWIGGTPGHPVSSYEQYF
TRBV27	TRBJ2-3	14	.	CASSWQGLTDTQYF
TRBV7-9	TRBJ1-4	15	.	CASSLWLEGGVELFF
TRBV29-1	TRBJ1-4	12	.	CSVRGAHEKLFF
TRBV7-6	TRBJ2-3	20	once	CASSFPFRAGGRLSTDTQYF
TRBV7-2	TRBJ2-7	13	.	CASSPPNSYEQYF
TRBV5-1	TRBJ2-3	14	.	CASSLSALLDTQYF
TRBV11-2	TRBJ2-6	18	.	CASSRGQAIPSGANVLTF
TRBV10-3	TRBJ2-5	13	.	CAIRSLEAETQYF
TRBV6-4	TRBJ1-3	15	.	CASSVPRGGGNTIYF
TRBV11-3	TRBJ2-1	14	.	CASSLLASYNEQFF
TRBV6-1	TRBJ2-1	15	.	CASSERSLSYNEQFF
TRBV27	TRBJ2-5	18	.	CASTRLAGGPTLQETQYF
TRBV18	TRBJ2-5	15	once	CASSPPGLVGETQYF
TRBV19	TRBJ1-5	15	.	CASSIGGTVNQPQHF
TRBV7-2	TRBJ2-5	14	.	CASSLGFQWETQYF
TRBV5-1	TRBJ2-1	12	.	CASSLYNNEQFF
TRBV11-2	TRBJ1-3	12	.	CASSSTGHTIYF
TRBV5-5	TRBJ2-3	14	.	CASSRWTGGDTQYF
TRBV2	TRBJ2-7	14	.	CASSVSGGAYEQYF
TRBV18	TRBJ2-7	14	.	CASSPPSFSYEQYF
TRBV9	TRBJ2-2	17	.	CASSATSGGFDTGELFF
TRBV28	TRBJ2-7	11	.	CASSLTYEQYF
TRBV28	TRBJ2-4	13	.	CASSLPGRNIQYF
TRBV5-4	TRBJ1-5	15	.	CASSLGGTLNQPQHF
TRBV19	TRBJ1-5	14	.	CASSIPGQKGPQHF
TRBV27	TRBJ2-3	16	.	CASGRLAGEGGDTQYF
TRBV5-1	TRBJ1-1	15	.	CASSLATVRNTEAFF
TRBV19	TRBJ1-6	15	once	CASSKGGSYNSPLHF
TRBV9	TRBJ1-1	14	.	CASSVGQANTEAFF